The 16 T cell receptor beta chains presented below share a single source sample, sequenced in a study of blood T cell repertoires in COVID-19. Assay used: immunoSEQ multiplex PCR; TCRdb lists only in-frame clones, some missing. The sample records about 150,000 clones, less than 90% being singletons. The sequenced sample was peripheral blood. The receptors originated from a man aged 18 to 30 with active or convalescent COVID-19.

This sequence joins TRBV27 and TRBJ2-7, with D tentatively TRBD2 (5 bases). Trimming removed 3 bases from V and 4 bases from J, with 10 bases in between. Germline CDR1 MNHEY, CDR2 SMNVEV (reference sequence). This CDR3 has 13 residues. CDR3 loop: CASSFGLAYEQYF. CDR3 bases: TGTGCCAGCAGTTTCGGTTTAGCGTACGAGCAGTACTTC.

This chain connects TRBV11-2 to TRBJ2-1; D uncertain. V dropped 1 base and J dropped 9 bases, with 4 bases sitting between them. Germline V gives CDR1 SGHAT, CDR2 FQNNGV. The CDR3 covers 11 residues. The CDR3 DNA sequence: TGTGCCAGCAGCTTAGGAGGTGAGCAGTTCTTC. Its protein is CASSLGGEQFF.

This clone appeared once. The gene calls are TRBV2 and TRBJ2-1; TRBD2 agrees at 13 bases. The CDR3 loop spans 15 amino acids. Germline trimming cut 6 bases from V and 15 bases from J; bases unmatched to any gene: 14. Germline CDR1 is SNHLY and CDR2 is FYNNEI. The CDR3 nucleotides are TGTGCCAGCAGCCTTTATCCACTAGCGGGAGGGCCGCCGTTCTTC. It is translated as CASSLYPLAGGPPFF.

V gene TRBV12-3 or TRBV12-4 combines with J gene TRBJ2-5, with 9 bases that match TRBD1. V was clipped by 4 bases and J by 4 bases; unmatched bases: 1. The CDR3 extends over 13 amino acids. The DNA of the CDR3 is TGTGCCAGCAGTTCGGACAGGGGAGAGACCCAGTACTTC. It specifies CASSSDRGETQYF.

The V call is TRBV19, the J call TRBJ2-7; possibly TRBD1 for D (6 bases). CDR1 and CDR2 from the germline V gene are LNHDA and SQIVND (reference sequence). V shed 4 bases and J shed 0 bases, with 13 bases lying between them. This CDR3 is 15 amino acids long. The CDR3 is CASSTIDRNSYEQYF. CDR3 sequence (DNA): TGTGCCAGTAGTACGATCGACAGGAACTCCTACGAGCAGTACTTC.

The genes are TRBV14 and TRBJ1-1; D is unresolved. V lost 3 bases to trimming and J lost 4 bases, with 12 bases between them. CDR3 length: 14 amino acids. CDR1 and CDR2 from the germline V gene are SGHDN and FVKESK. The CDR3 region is CASSHGGRRTEAFF. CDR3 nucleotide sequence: TGTGCCAGCAGCCACGGCGGCCGGCGCACTGAAGCTTTCTTT.

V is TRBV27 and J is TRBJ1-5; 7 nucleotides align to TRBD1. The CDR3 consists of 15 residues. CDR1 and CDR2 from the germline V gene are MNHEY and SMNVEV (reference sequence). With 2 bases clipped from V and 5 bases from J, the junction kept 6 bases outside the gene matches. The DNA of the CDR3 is TGTGCCAGCAGTTTAAGCGGAGGGGGCTATCAGCCCCAGCATTTT. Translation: CASSLSGGGYQPQHF.

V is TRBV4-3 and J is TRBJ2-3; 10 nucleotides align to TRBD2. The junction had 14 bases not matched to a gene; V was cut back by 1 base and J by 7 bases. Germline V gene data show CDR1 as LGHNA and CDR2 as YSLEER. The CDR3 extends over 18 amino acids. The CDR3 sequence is CASSQAGSGRALYNTQYF. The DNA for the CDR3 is TGCGCCAGCAGCCAAGCTGGAAGCGGGAGGGCCCTATACAATACGCAGTATTTT.

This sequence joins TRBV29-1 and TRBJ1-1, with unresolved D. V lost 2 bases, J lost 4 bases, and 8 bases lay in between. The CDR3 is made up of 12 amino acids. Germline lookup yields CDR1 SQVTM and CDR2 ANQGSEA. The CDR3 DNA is TGCAGCGTTGAAAACGTCGGCACTGAAGCTTTCTTT. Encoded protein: CSVENVGTEAFF.

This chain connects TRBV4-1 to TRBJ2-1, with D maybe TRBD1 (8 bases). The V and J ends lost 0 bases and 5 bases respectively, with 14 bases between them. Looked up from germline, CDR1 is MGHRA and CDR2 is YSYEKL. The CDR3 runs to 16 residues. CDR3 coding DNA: TGCGCCAGCAGCCAAGACGGACAGGGAGGGCACAATGAGCAGTTCTTC. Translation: CASSQDGQGGHNEQFF.

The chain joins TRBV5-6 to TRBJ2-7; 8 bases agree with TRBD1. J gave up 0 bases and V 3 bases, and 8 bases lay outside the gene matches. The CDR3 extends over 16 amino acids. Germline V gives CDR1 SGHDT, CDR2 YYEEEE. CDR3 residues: CASSSRWTGNSYEQYF. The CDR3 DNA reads TGTGCCAGCAGCTCGCGATGGACAGGGAACTCCTACGAGCAGTACTTC.

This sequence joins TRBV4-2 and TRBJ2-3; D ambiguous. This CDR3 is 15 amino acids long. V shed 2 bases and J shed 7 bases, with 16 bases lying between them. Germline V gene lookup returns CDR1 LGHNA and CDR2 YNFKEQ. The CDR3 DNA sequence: TGTGCCAGCAGCCAACGGATTCAGCTAGAGCATACGCAGTATTTT. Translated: CASSQRIQLEHTQYF.

The CDR3 spells CASSQWLGAEAFF. In DNA, the CDR3 is TGTGCCAGCAGCCAATGGTTGGGAGCAGAGGCTTTCTTT. The chain links TRBV5-4 to TRBJ1-1; D unclear. The CDR3 is 13 amino acids. Germline V CDR1 and CDR2: SGHNT, YYREEE (reference sequence). V was cut by 4 bases and J by 11 bases, with 18 bases left in between.

The CDR3 coding sequence is TGTGCCAGCAGCGTACAGCGAGAGAATTCACCCCTCCACTTT. This sequence encodes CASSVQRENSPLHF. The genes are TRBV9 and TRBJ1-6; D unclear. Germline V lookup: CDR1 SGDLS, CDR2 YYNGEE. Trimming took off 1 base at V and 7 bases at J, with 9 bases between the two ends. This CDR3 is built from 14 residues.

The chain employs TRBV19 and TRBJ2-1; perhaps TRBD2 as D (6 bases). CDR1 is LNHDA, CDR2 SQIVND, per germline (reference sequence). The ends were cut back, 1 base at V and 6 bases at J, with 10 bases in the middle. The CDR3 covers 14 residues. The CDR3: CASSIAGAFNEQFF. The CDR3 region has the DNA TGTGCCAGTAGTATAGCGGGAGCTTTCAATGAGCAGTTCTTC.

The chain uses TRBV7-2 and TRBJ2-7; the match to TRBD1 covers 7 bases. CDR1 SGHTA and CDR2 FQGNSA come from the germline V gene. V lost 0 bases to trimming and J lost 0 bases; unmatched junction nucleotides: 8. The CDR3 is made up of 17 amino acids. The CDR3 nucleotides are TGTGCCAGCAGCTTAGCCGACACAGGGGCCAGCTCCTACGAGCAGTACTTC. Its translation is CASSLADTGASSYEQYF.